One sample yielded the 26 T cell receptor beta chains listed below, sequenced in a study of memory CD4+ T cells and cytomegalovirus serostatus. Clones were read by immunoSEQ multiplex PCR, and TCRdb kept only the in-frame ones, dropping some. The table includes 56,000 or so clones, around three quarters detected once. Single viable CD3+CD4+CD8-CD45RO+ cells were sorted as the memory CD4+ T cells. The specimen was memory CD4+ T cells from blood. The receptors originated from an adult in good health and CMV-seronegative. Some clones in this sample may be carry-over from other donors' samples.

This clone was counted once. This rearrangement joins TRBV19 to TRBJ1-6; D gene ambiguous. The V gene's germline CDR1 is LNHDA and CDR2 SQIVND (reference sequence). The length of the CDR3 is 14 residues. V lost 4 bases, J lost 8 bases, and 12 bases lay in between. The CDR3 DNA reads TGTGCCAGTAGTACGACAACCGGCCATTCACCCCTCCACTTT. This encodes CASSTTTGHSPLHF.

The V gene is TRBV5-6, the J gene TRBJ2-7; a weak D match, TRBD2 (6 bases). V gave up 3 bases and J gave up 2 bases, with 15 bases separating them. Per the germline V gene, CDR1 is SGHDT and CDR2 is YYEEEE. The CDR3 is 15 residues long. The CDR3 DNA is TGTGCCAGCAGCTCGGCGGGACGGGGAACCTACGAGCAGTACTTC. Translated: CASSSAGRGTYEQYF.

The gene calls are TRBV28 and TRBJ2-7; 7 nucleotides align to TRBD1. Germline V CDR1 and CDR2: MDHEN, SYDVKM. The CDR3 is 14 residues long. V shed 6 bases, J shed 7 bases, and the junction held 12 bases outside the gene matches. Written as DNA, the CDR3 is TGTGCCAGCAGCGAGGGGACAGTGCCTTGGGAGCAGTACTTC. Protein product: CASSEGTVPWEQYF.

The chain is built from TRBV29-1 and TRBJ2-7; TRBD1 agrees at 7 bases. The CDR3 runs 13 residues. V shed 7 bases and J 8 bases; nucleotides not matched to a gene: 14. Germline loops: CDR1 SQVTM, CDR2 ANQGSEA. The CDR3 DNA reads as TGCAGCGCGTCATACTCAACAGGGGCGAAGCAGTACTTC. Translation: CSASYSTGAKQYF.

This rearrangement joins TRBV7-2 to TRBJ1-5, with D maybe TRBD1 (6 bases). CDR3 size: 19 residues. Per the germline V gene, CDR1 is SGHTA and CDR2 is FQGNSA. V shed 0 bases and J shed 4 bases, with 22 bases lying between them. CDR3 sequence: CASSLAGIRGGLRNQPQHF. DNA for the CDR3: TGTGCCAGCAGCTTAGCGGGAATACGCGGGGGGCTTAGGAATCAGCCCCAGCATTTT.

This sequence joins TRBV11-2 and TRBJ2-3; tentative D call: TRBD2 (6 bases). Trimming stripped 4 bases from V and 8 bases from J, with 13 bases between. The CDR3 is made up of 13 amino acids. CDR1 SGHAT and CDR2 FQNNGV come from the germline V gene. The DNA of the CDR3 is TGTGCCAGCAGCTCCAGGGACTTCAGTACGCAGTATTTT. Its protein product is CASSSRDFSTQYF.

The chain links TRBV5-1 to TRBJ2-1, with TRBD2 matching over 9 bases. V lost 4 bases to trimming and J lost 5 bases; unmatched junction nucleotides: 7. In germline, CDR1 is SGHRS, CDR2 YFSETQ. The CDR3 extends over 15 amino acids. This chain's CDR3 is CASSTWTSDNNEQFF. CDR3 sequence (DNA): TGCGCCAGCAGCACCTGGACTAGCGACAACAATGAGCAGTTCTTC.

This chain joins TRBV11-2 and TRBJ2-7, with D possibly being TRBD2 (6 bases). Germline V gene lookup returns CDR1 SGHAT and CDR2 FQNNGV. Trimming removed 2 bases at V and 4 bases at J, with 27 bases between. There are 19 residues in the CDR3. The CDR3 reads CASSLRRSGLATKGYEQYF. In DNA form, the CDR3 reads TGTGCCAGCAGCTTAAGGCGGAGCGGGCTGGCGACTAAGGGGTACGAGCAGTACTTC. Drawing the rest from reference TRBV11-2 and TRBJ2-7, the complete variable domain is EAGVAQSPRYKIIEKRQSVAFWCNPISGHATLYWYQQILGQGPKLLIQFQNNGVVDDSQLPKDRFSAERLKGVDSTLKIQPAKLEDSAVYLCASSLRRSGLATKGYEQYFGPGTRLTVT.

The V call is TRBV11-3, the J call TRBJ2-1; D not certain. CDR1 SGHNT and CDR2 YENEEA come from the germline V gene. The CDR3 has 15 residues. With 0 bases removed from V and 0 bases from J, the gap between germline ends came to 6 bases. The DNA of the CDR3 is TGTGCCAGCAGCTTAGAGACCAGCTCCTACAATGAGCAGTTCTTC. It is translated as CASSLETSSYNEQFF. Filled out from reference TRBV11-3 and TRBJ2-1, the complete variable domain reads EAGVVQSPRYKIIEKKQPVAFWCNPISGHNTLYWYLQNLGQGPELLIRYENEEAVDDSQLPKDRFSAERLKGVDSTLKIQPAELGDSAVYLCASSLETSSYNEQFFGPGTRLTVL.

CDR3 in amino acids: CASSDQAAHLSSGNTIYF. The CDR3 DNA reads TGTGCCAGCAGTGACCAGGCAGCCCACTTGAGCTCTGGAAACACCATATATTTT. The chain employs TRBV6-4 and TRBJ1-3, with D uncertain. CDR1 and CDR2 (germline): MRHNA, SNTAGT. With 2 bases removed from V and 0 bases from J, the gap between germline ends came to 17 bases. This CDR3 spans 18 amino acids.

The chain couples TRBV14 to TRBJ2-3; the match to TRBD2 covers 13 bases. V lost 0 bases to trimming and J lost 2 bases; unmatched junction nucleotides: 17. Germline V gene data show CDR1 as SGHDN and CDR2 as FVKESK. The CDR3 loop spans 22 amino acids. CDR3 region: CASSQDLPLLAGGPWVTDTQYF. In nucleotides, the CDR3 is TGTGCCAGCAGCCAAGATCTACCCCTACTAGCGGGAGGGCCTTGGGTCACAGATACGCAGTATTTT.

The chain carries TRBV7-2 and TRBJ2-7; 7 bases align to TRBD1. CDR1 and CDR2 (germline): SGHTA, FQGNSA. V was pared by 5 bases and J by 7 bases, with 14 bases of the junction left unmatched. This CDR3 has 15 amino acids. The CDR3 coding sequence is TGTGCCAGCAGCCCCGGGGAACAGGGGCTCTTGGAGCAGTACTTC. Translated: CASSPGEQGLLEQYF.

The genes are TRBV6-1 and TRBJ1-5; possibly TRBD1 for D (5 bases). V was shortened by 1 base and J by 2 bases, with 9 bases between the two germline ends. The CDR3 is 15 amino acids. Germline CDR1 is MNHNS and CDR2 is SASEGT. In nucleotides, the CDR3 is TGTGCCAGCAGTGAAGTGGGGGGGGGCAATCAGCCCCAGCATTTT. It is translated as CASSEVGGGNQPQHF.

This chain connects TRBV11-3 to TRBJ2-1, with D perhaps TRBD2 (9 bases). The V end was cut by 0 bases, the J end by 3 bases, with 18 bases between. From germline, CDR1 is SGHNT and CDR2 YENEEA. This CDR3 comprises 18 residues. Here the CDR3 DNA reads TGTGCCAGCAGCTTAGAACAGGGGGGTAGCGGGAGCTACAATGAGCAGTTCTTC. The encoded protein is CASSLEQGGSGSYNEQFF.

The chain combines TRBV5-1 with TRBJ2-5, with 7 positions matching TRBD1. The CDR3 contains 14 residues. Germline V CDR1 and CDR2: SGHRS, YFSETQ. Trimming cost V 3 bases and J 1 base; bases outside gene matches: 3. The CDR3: CASSYRDSQETQYF. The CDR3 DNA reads TGCGCCAGCAGCTACCGGGACAGCCAAGAGACCCAGTACTTC.

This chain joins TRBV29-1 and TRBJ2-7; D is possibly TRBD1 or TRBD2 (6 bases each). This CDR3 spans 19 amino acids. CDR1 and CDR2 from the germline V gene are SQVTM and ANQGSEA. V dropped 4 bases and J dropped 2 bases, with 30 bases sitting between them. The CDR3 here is CSVVQGSTTWRDGTYEQYF. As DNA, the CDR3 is TGCAGCGTTGTACAGGGTTCCACAACTTGGAGGGACGGCACCTACGAGCAGTACTTC.

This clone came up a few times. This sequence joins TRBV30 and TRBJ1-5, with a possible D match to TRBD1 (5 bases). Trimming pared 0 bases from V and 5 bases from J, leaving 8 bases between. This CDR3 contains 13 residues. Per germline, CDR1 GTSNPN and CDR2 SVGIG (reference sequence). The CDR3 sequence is CAWSVQGDQPQHF. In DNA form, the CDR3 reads TGTGCCTGGAGTGTGCAGGGCGATCAGCCCCAGCATTTT.

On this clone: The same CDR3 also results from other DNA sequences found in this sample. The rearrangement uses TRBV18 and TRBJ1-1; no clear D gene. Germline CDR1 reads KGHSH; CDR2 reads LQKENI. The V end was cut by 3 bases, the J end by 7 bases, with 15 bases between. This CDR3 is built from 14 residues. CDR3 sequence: CASSPSVLRGEAFF. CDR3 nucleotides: TGTGCCAGCTCACCCTCGGTCCTTAGAGGTGAAGCTTTCTTT.

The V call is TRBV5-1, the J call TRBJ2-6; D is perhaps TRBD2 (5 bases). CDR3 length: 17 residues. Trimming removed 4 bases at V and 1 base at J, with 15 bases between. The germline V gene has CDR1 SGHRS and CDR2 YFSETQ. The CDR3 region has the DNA TGCGCCAGCAGCCCCAGGAGCCGGGAATCTGGGGCCAACGTCCTGACTTTC. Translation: CASSPRSRESGANVLTF.

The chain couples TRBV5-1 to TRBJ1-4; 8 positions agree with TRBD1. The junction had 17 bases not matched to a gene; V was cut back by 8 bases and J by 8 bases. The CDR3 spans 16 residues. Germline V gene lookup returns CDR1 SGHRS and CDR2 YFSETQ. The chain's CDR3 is CASHGQGAGFGEKLFF. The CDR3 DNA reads TGCGCCAGTCACGGGCAGGGGGCTGGATTCGGCGAAAAACTGTTTTTT.

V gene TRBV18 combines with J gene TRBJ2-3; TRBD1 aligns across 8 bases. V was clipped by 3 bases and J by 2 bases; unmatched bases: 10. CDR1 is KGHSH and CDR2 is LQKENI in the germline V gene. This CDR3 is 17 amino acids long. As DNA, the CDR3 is TGTGCCAGCTCACCTGGGATACAGGGGGTTCTCACAGATACGCAGTATTTT. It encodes CASSPGIQGVLTDTQYF.

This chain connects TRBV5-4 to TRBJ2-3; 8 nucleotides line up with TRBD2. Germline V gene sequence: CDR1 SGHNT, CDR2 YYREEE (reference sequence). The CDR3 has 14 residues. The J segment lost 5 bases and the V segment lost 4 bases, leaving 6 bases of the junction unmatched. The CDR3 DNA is TGTGCCAGCAGCGGAGCGGGAGATGGAGATACGCAGTATTTT. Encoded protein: CASSGAGDGDTQYF.

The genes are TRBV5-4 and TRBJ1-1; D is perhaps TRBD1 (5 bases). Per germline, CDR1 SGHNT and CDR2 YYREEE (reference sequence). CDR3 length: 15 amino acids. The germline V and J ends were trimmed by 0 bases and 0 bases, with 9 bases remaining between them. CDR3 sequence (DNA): TGTGCCAGCAGCTTGGACGGCAGGGTGAACACTGAAGCTTTCTTT. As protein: CASSLDGRVNTEAFF.

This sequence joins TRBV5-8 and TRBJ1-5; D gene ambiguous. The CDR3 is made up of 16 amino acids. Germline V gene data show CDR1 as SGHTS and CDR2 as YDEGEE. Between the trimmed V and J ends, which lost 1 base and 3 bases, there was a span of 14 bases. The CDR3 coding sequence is TGTGCCAGCAGCTTGTTTAGTGGCTTTTCCAATCAGCCCCAGCATTTT. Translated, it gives CASSLFSGFSNQPQHF.

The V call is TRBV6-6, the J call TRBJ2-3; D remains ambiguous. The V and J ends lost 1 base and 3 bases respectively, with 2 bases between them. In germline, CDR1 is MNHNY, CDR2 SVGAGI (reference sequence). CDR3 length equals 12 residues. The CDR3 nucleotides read TGTGCCAGCAGTTACTGGACAGATACGCAGTATTTT. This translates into CASSYWTDTQYF.

CDR3 nucleotides: TGTGCCAGCAGTGAAATGAGGGGCTACTATGGCTACACCTTC. Its translation is CASSEMRGYYGYTF. The J gene is TRBJ1-2, the V gene TRBV2, with D possibly matching TRBD1 (5 bases). The CDR3 spans 14 residues. V gave up 2 bases and J gave up 3 bases, with 10 bases separating them. From germline, CDR1 is SNHLY and CDR2 FYNNEI. Full variable domain (remainder filled in from reference TRBV2 and TRBJ1-2): EPEVTQTPSHQVTQMGQEVILRCVPISNHLYFYWYRQILGQKVEFLVSFYNNEISEKSEIFDDQFSVERPDGSNFTLKIRSTKLEDSAMYFCASSEMRGYYGYTFGSGTRLTVV.